Listed below are T cell receptor beta chains from one sample, sequenced in a study of technical replicates of blood from a few donors. The assay was immunoSEQ multiplex PCR, and TCRdb's table has in-frame clones only and misses some. This repertoire shows nearly 80,000 clones, 85% to 95% found once; its top ten account for approximately 0.35%. Sequencing used T cells isolated from PBMCs. The receptor set was obtained from a human donor in good health. The CDR3 runs from the conserved cysteine through the conserved F or W. The D gene is left open where the match is weak. For some rows the clone size is stated as once, few or many, or as a class when expanded; others skip it.

>TRBV19|TRBJ2-5|.|TRBD2
CASSISGPTSGISETQYF
TGTGCCAGTAGTATAAGTGGCCCGACTAGCGGGATTTCAGAGACCCAGTACTTC
>TRBV7-9|TRBJ2-7|.|TRBD1
CASSTPGQGIDEQYF
TGTGCCAGCAGCACACCGGGACAGGGGATCGACGAGCAGTACTTC
>TRBV11-2|TRBJ2-1|.|TRBD2
CASSSGLAGANEQFF
TGTGCCAGCAGCTCCGGACTAGCGGGAGCCAATGAGCAGTTCTTC
>TRBV9|TRBJ1-2|.|.
CASSVASYGYTF
TGTGCCAGCAGCGTAGCGAGCTATGGCTACACCTTC
>TRBV27|TRBJ2-7|.|.
CASSLNRPPYEQYF
TGTGCCAGCAGTTTAAACAGGCCTCCTTACGAGCAGTACTTC
>TRBV21-1|TRBJ1-1|once|.
CASSKILGGDRVGTEAFF
TGTGCCAGCAGCAAAATCCTAGGGGGGGACAGGGTAGGCACTGAAGCTTTCTTT
>TRBV19|TRBJ1-1|.|.
CASRPRDLNTEAFF
TGTGCCAGTAGACCCAGGGATCTGAACACTGAAGCTTTCTTT
>TRBV4-1|TRBJ2-1|.|.
CASSQDSAGSYNEQFF
TGCGCCAGCAGCCAAGATTCTGCGGGTTCCTACAATGAGCAGTTCTTC
>TRBV4-2|TRBJ2-3|.|.
CASSPQGGDTQYF
TGTGCCAGCAGCCCACAGGGTGGAGATACGCAGTATTTT
>TRBV9|TRBJ1-5|.|.
CASSVGSGQPQHF
TGTGCCAGCAGCGTAGGGTCCGGGCAGCCCCAGCATTTT
>TRBV28|TRBJ2-7|.|TRBD1
CASNVDRGYEQYF
TGTGCCAGCAACGTTGACAGGGGCTACGAGCAGTACTTC
>TRBV18|TRBJ1-1|.|TRBD1
CASSATGSTEAFF
TGTGCCAGCTCAGCGACAGGGAGCACTGAAGCTTTCTTT
>TRBV4-2|TRBJ1-5|.|.
CASSQDGGVQPQHF
TGTGCCAGCAGCCAAGACGGCGGGGTTCAGCCCCAGCATTTT
>TRBV4-1|TRBJ2-3|.|TRBD2
CASSQDLLAGGPPTDTQYF
TGCGCCAGCAGCCAAGATTTACTAGCGGGAGGTCCCCCTACAGATACGCAGTATTTT
>TRBV7-2|TRBJ1-5|.|TRBD1
CASSITGGTQPQHF
TGTGCCAGCAGCATAACAGGGGGGACTCAGCCCCAGCATTTT
>TRBV29-1|TRBJ2-5|.|TRBD1
CSVADRDSILVTQYF
TGCAGCGTTGCTGATCGGGACAGCATCCTAGTGACCCAGTACTTC
>TRBV13|TRBJ2-3|.|TRBD2
CASSLGGAGASDTQYF
TGTGCCAGCAGCTTAGGTGGAGCGGGAGCGTCAGATACGCAGTATTTT
>TRBV14|TRBJ2-3|.|.
CASSQDRGGWTDTQYF
TGTGCCAGCAGCCAAGATAGGGGAGGATGGACAGATACGCAGTATTTT
>TRBV28|TRBJ1-1|.|TRBD1
CASSKTGARAEAFF
TGTGCCAGCAGTAAAACAGGGGCTAGGGCTGAAGCTTTCTTT
>TRBV7-2|TRBJ2-7|.|.
CASSLAQGPAYEQYF
TGTGCCAGCAGCTTAGCGCAGGGCCCAGCCTACGAGCAGTACTTC
>TRBV7-2|TRBJ2-7|.|.
CASSFYGMSSYEQYF
TGTGCCAGCAGCTTTTACGGGATGAGCTCCTACGAGCAGTACTTC
>TRBV10-3|TRBJ2-5|.|TRBD1
CAISESGGGETQYF
TGTGCCATCAGTGAGTCAGGGGGCGGAGAGACCCAGTACTTC
>TRBV9|TRBJ1-1|.|.
CASSVTGMNTEAFF
TGTGCCAGCAGCGTGACAGGTATGAACACTGAAGCTTTCTTT
>TRBV13|TRBJ2-3|.|.
CASSSGAITDTQYF
TGTGCCAGCAGCTCAGGCGCTATCACAGATACGCAGTATTTT
>TRBV19|TRBJ2-3|.|.
CASRVRKDTDTQYF
TGTGCCAGTAGGGTCAGGAAGGACACAGATACGCAGTATTTT
>TRBV21-1|TRBJ2-3|.|.
CASSKRPAGGPDTQYF
TGTGCCAGCAGCAAACGGCCAGCGGGAGGTCCAGATACGCAGTATTTT
>TRBV11-2|TRBJ2-7|.|.
CASSLGIGRYEQYF
TGTGCCAGCAGCTTAGGGATTGGGCGCTACGAGCAGTACTTC
>TRBV7-3|TRBJ2-5|.|.
CASSPGRILGEETQYF
TGTGCCAGCAGCCCAGGGCGCATCCTCGGAGAAGAGACCCAGTACTTC
>TRBV25-1|TRBJ1-2|.|.
CASSDTKTGGARGYTF
TGTGCCAGCAGTGACACGAAAACTGGGGGGGCGCGAGGCTACACCTTC
>TRBV5-6|TRBJ2-1|.|TRBD2
CASSPGTSVFGSSYNEQFF
TGTGCCAGCAGCCCGGGGACTAGCGTCTTTGGGAGCTCCTACAATGAGCAGTTCTTC
>TRBV11-3|TRBJ1-1|.|.
CASSSDSPRAFF
TGTGCCAGCAGCTCGGACAGCCCGAGGGCTTTCTTT
>TRBV7-8|TRBJ2-3|.|TRBD1
CASSGPGQGLNTQYF
TGTGCCAGCAGCGGACCGGGACAGGGTTTGAATACGCAGTATTTT
>TRBV7-9|TRBJ2-7|.|.
CASNLGGRRSYEQYF
TGTGCCAGCAACCTCGGAGGCAGGCGCTCCTACGAGCAGTACTTC
>TRBV29-1|TRBJ2-6|.|.
CSVVGAGANVLTF
TGCAGCGTTGTAGGGGCCGGGGCCAACGTCCTGACTTTC
>TRBV19|TRBJ2-5|.|.
CASSIGRGETQYF
TGTGCCAGTAGTATCGGCCGCGGAGAGACCCAGTACTTC
>TRBV2|TRBJ1-1|.|.
CASSVGGSEAFF
TGTGCCAGCAGTGTTGGGGGCTCTGAAGCTTTCTTT
>TRBV5-8|TRBJ2-7|.|TRBD1
CASRFGQGAHEQYF
TGTGCCAGCAGATTTGGACAGGGGGCCCACGAGCAGTACTTC
>TRBV4-1|TRBJ1-5|.|.
CASSRAFPSNQPQHF
TGCGCCAGCAGCCGAGCGTTCCCTAGCAATCAGCCCCAGCATTTT
>TRBV5-4|TRBJ2-2|.|TRBD2
CASSGTTNTGELFF
TGTGCCAGCAGCGGGACTACGAACACCGGGGAGCTGTTTTTT
>TRBV5-6|TRBJ2-5|.|TRBD2
CASSWGLAGEGETQYF
TGTGCCAGCAGCTGGGGACTAGCGGGAGAGGGAGAGACCCAGTACTTC
>TRBV6-1|TRBJ2-2|few|.
CASRSPNTGELFF
TGTGCCAGCAGGTCTCCGAACACCGGGGAGCTGTTTTTT
>TRBV30|TRBJ2-5|.|TRBD1
CAWSAGQGERETQYF
TGTGCCTGGAGTGCCGGACAGGGGGAACGAGAGACCCAGTACTTC
>TRBV27|TRBJ2-2|.|.
CASSSQGATGELFF
TGTGCCAGCAGTTCGCAGGGTGCAACCGGGGAGCTGTTTTTT
>TRBV10-1|TRBJ1-2|.|TRBD1
CASSSDRGNGYTF
TGCGCCAGCAGTTCCGACAGGGGTAATGGCTACACCTTC
>TRBV19|TRBJ1-2|.|.
CASSINGGGYTF
TGTGCCAGTAGTATAAACGGTGGTGGCTACACCTTC
>TRBV28|TRBJ1-1|.|.
CASSLVALAAFF
TGTGCCAGCAGTTTGGTGGCTTTGGCAGCTTTCTTT
>TRBV15|TRBJ2-3|.|.
CATSRVYGSGAGDTQYF
TGTGCCACCAGCAGAGTATACGGAAGTGGGGCTGGAGATACGCAGTATTTT
>TRBV15|TRBJ2-3|.|TRBD2
CATSRVPTSGVDTQYF
TGTGCCACCAGCAGAGTCCCGACTAGCGGGGTAGATACGCAGTATTTT
>TRBV29-1|TRBJ2-7|.|.
CSVGYEGEQYF
TGCAGCGTTGGATATGAGGGCGAGCAGTACTTC
>TRBV6-1|TRBJ2-3|once|TRBD2
CASSEQREVADTQYF
TGTGCCAGCAGTGAGCAGCGGGAGGTGGCAGATACGCAGTATTTT